This TCR beta chain was profiled in a study of T cells in Graves' hyperthyroidism and ophthalmopathy. Diagnostic decisions used clinical symptoms, serum thyroxine and TRAb, thyroid ultrasound and orbital computed tomography. This clonotype appeared once. No antigen is known for it. Germline V gene lookup returns CDR1 SGHDT and CDR2 YYEEEE. With 2 bases removed from V and 0 bases from J, the gap between germline ends came to 14 bases. This CDR3 region has 16 residues. Findings and limits, study-wide: Blood also carried most thyroid clonotypes expanded above 0.001.

The investigators amplified TCR beta CDR3 regions from RNA transcripts. The study used the HTBI primer set for a first-round RT-PCR of the TCR CDR3. TCRdb analysed the multiplex PCR reads with MiXCR anew, one entry per CDR3 protein. This sample has about 600,000 distinct CDR3 sequences, with roughly 16% found just once. The specimen was blood. This clonotype originated in a woman between 40 and 50 years old with Graves' ophthalmopathy. The V and J genes are TRBV5-6 and TRBJ1-1, with D unresolved. In DNA form, the CDR3 reads TGTGCCAGCAGCTTAACCGGGGTGGCCCTGAACACTGAAGCTTTCTTT. Amino acids: CASSLTGVALNTEAFF.